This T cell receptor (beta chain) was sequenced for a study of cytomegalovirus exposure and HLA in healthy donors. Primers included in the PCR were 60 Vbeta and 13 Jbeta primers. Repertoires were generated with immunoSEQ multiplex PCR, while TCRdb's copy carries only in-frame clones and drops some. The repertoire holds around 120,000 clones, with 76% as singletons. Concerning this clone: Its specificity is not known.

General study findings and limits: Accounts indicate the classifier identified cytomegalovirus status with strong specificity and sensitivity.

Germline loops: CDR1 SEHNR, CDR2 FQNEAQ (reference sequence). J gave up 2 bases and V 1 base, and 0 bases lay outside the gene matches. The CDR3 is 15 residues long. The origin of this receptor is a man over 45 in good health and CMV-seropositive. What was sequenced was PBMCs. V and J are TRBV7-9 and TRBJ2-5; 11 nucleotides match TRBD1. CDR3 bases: TGTGCCAGCAGCTTAGGGGACAGGGGGCAAGAGACCCAGTACTTC. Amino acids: CASSLGDRGQETQYF.